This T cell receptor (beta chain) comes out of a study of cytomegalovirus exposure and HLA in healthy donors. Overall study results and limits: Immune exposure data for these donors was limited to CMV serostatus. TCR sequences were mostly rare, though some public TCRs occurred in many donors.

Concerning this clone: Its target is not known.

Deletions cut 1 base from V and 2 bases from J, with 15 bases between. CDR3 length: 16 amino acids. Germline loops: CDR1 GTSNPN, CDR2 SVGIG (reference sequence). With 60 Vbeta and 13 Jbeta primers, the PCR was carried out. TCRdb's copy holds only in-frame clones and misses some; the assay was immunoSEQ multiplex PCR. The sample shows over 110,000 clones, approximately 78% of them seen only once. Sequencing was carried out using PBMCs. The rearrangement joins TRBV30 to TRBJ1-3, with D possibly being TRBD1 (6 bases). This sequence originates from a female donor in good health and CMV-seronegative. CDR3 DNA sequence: TGTGCCTGGAGTGGTGGTGCGGCAGGGGCTGGAAACACCATATATTTT. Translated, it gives CAWSGGAAGAGNTIYF.